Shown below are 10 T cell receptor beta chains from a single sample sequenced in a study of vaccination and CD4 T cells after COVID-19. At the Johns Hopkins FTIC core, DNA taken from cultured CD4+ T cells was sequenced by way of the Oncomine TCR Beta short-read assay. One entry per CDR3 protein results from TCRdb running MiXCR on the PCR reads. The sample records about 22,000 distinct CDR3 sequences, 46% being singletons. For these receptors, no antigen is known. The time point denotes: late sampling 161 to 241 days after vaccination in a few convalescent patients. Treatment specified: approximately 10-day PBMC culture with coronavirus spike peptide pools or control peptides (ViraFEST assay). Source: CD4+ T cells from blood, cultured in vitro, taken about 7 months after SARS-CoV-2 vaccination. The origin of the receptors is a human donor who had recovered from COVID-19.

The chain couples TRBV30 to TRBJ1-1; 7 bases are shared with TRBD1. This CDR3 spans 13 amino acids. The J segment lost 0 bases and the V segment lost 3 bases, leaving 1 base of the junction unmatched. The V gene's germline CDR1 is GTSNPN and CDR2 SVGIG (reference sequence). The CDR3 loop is CAWSRGMNTEAFF. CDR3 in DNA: TGTGCCTGGAGCAGGGGGATGAACACTGAAGCTTTCTTT.

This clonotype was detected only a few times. The CDR3 is CSATPPSGYNEQFF. The CDR3 DNA reads as TGCAGTGCTACACCCCCTAGCGGGTACAATGAGCAGTTCTTC. The chain couples TRBV20-1 to TRBJ2-1; 8 nucleotides line up with TRBD2. The ends lost 4 bases at V and 4 bases at J; junction bases unmatched: 6. Germline V CDR1 and CDR2: DFQATT, SNEGSKA (reference sequence). This CDR3 is 14 amino acids long.

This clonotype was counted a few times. The CDR3 nucleotides are TGTGCCACCAGCAATCCGGGACAGGGGTTCACTGAAGCTTTCTTT. Translation gives CATSNPGQGFTEAFF. The rearrangement joins TRBV15 to TRBJ1-1, with 10 bases lining up with TRBD1. The germline V gene encodes CDR1 LNHNV and CDR2 YYDKDF (reference sequence). Trimming took 4 bases from V and 4 from J; bases not matched to a gene: 6. The CDR3 loop spans 15 amino acids.

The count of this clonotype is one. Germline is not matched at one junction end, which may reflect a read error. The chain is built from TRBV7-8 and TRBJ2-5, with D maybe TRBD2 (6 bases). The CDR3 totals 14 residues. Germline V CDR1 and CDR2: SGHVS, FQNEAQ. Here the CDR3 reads CASSFQTRGETQYF. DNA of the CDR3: TGCGCCAGCAGCTTTCAGACCCGGGGGGAGACCCAGTACTTC.

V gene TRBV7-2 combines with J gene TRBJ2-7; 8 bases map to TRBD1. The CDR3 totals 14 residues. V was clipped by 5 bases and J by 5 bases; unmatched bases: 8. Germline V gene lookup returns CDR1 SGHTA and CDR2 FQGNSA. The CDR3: CASSRGQGWDEQYF. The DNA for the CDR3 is TGTGCCAGCAGCCGCGGACAGGGATGGGACGAGCAGTACTTC.

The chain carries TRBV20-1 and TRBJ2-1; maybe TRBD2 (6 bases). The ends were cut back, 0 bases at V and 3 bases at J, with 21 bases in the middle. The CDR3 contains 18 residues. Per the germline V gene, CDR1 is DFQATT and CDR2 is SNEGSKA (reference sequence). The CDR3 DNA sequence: TGCAGTGCTAGAGATCCCTTTACTAGCAGCGGCTTCTACAATGAGCAGTTCTTC. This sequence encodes CSARDPFTSSGFYNEQFF.

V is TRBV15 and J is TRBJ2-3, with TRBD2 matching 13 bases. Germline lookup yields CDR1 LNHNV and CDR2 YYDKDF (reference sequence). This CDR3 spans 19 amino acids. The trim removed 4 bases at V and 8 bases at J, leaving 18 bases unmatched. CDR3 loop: CATSKFWGTSGEPSGTQYF. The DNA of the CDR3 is TGTGCCACCAGCAAATTTTGGGGGACTAGCGGGGAACCTAGCGGTACGCAGTATTTT.

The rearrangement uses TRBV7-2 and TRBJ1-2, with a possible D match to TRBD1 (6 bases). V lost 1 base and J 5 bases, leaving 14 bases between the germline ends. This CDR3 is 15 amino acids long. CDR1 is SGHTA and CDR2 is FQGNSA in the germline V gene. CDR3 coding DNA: TGTGCCAGCAGCTTAGGTGGAATAGGGGGTTATGGCTACACCTTC. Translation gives CASSLGGIGGYGYTF.

The CDR3 nucleotides read TGTGCCAGCAGCTGGCGGGACAGAGACTATGGCTACACCTTC. This sequence encodes CASSWRDRDYGYTF. This chain links TRBV7-2 with TRBJ1-2; 7 positions agree with TRBD1. The CDR3 consists of 14 residues. Looked up from germline, CDR1 is SGHTA and CDR2 is FQGNSA. V shed 4 bases and J 3 bases; nucleotides not matched to a gene: 5.

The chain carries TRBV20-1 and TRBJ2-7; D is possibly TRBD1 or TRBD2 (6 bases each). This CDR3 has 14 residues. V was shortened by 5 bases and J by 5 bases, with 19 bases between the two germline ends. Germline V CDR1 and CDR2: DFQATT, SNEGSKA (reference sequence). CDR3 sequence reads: CSAPAGGPVHEQYF. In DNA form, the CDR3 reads TGCAGTGCTCCCGCCGGGGGCCCCGTACACGAGCAGTACTTC.